This T cell receptor beta chain is drawn from a study of identical twins. Broader study findings: In cord blood, abundant beta clonotypes had fewer insertions; memory showed no trend.

This clonotype was recorded a few times. Its antigen remains unidentified. A template switching step contributed a universal primer site, while unique molecular identifiers were present in the cDNA. TCRdb itself ran the 5' RACE reads through MiXCR, one entry per CDR3 protein. The sample lists around 490,000 distinct CDR3 sequences, 12% to 15% seen once, with around 0.4% in the top ten. The data also belong to a second study, concerning yellow fever vaccine responses in identical twins.

Sequenced sample: CD4+ T cells sorted from blood. This clonotype was obtained from a woman aged 18-29 years in good health.

CDR3 nucleotide sequence: TGCGCCAGCAGTCGAATGGTAGAGACCCAGTACTTC. Amino acids: CASSRMVETQYF. The chain uses TRBV10-2 and TRBJ2-5; D ambiguous. V gave up 5 bases and J gave up 4 bases, with 8 bases separating them. The length of the CDR3 is 12 residues. Germline V lookup: CDR1 WSHSY, CDR2 SAAADI.